The 30 T cell receptor beta chains below all came from one sample that was sequenced in a study of cytomegalovirus exposure and HLA in healthy donors (dated 2017 in TCRdb). Libraries came from the immunoSEQ multiplex PCR assay. Sourced from immuneACCESS, this table was stored by TCRdb with only in-frame sequences that have V and J called. A share of the clones is absent; for the studies checked, an unresolved V gene accounts for under half, and the remainder has no known explanation. The sample includes some 140,000 clones, with over 80% observed a single time. About 6.6% of the sample is taken by the ten largest. Sequencing input: PBMCs. The source of these receptors is a woman aged 25 to 39 in good health and CMV-seropositive.

This rearrangement joins TRBV2 to TRBJ1-5, with 7 positions matching TRBD1. The CDR3 is 13 amino acids. V lost 6 bases, J lost 6 bases, and 5 bases stayed unmatched. CDR1 SNHLY and CDR2 FYNNEI come from the germline V gene. CDR3 in DNA: TGTGCCAGCAGCGACAGGGTAGGTCAGCCCCAGCATTTT. Translation gives CASSDRVGQPQHF.

The CDR3 here is CASRSGTAATFREKLFF. As DNA, the CDR3 is TGTGCCAGCAGATCCGGGACTGCGGCAACTTTCCGTGAAAAACTGTTTTTT. This rearrangement joins TRBV28 to TRBJ1-4; possible D gene TRBD1, 5 bases. CDR1 and CDR2 from the germline V gene are MDHEN and SYDVKM. With 6 bases removed from V and 7 bases from J, the gap between germline ends came to 24 bases. There are 17 residues in the CDR3.

This clone was detected only a few times. The V call is TRBV2, the J call TRBJ2-3, with 7 nucleotides matching TRBD1. The CDR3 sequence is 13 residues long. Germline V lookup: CDR1 SNHLY, CDR2 FYNNEI. V lost 11 bases and J lost 5; bases outside the gene matches: 10. The CDR3 sequence: CAASGGPQDTQYF. The CDR3 DNA reads TGTGCCGCTTCAGGGGGTCCTCAAGATACGCAGTATTTT.

The chain uses TRBV5-1 and TRBJ2-1; D is ambiguous. The germline V and J ends were trimmed by 0 bases and 5 bases, with 12 bases remaining between them. Germline V gives CDR1 SGHRS, CDR2 YFSETQ. The CDR3 is 15 residues long. CDR3 residues: CASSLAVTANNEQFF. As DNA, the CDR3 is TGCGCCAGCAGCTTGGCGGTGACTGCGAACAATGAGCAGTTCTTC.

The chain couples TRBV2 to TRBJ1-1; a possible D gene is TRBD1 (6 bases). The CDR3 extends over 13 amino acids. The germline CDR1 and CDR2 sequences are SNHLY and FYNNEI. V shed 7 bases and J shed 3 bases, with 12 bases lying between them. CDR3 DNA sequence: TGTGCCAGCACTGTTAAGGGGGACACTGAAGCTTTCTTT. This gives the protein CASTVKGDTEAFF.

The chain uses TRBV5-1 and TRBJ2-7; 8 bases match TRBD2. This CDR3 spans 15 amino acids. V was clipped by 4 bases and J by 0 bases; unmatched bases: 6. Germline CDR1 and CDR2: SGHRS and YFSETQ. The chain's CDR3 is CASSQSGGNSYEQYF. The CDR3, as DNA: TGCGCCAGCAGCCAAAGCGGGGGTAACTCCTACGAGCAGTACTTC.

The chain combines TRBV5-4 with TRBJ2-5; the match to TRBD2 covers 7 bases. This CDR3 is built from 13 residues. Germline loops: CDR1 SGHNT, CDR2 YYREEE (reference sequence). V dropped 2 bases and J dropped 3; count of bases not matched to a gene: 1. This CDR3 reads CASSFTSEETQYF. The CDR3 DNA follows: TGTGCCAGCAGCTTTACTAGCGAAGAGACCCAGTACTTC.

The rearrangement links TRBV11-2 to TRBJ1-1; D not resolved. The germline V gene has CDR1 SGHAT and CDR2 FQNNGV. The CDR3 totals 12 residues. V was trimmed by 3 bases and J by 6 bases, leaving 8 bases between them. CDR3 amino acids: CASSFGRSEAFF. The CDR3 DNA follows: TGTGCCAGCAGCTTTGGGCGATCTGAAGCTTTCTTT.

The chain has TRBV7-9 and TRBJ2-1; 11 bases map to TRBD2. The CDR3 length is 15 residues. Unmatched junction bases numbered 10, after V lost 7 bases and J lost 8 bases. CDR1 SEHNR and CDR2 FQNEAQ come from the germline V gene (reference sequence). CDR3 nucleotide sequence: TGTGCCAGCACAGAACTAGCGGGAGATTTAGATGAGCAGTTCTTC. It encodes CASTELAGDLDEQFF. The full variable domain, its missing parts supplied by reference TRBV7-9 and TRBJ2-1, is DTGVSQNPRHKITKRGQNVTFRCDPISEHNRLYWYRQTLGQGPEFLTYFQNEAQLEKSRLLSDRFSAERPKGSFSTLEIQRTEQGDSAMYLCASTELAGDLDEQFFGPGTRLTVL.

The chain joins TRBV11-2 to TRBJ2-1; 8 bases are a match to TRBD2. The J segment lost 3 bases and the V segment lost 6 bases, leaving 7 bases of the junction unmatched. Germline loops: CDR1 SGHAT, CDR2 FQNNGV. The CDR3 extends over 15 amino acids. As DNA, the CDR3 is TGTGCCAGCAGGGGAATAGCGGGACTCTACAATGAGCAGTTCTTC. This sequence encodes CASRGIAGLYNEQFF.

This rearrangement joins TRBV28 to TRBJ2-7, with 7 bases that match TRBD1. In germline, CDR1 is MDHEN, CDR2 SYDVKM. CDR3 length: 15 residues. V lost 3 bases, J lost 7 bases, and 12 bases stayed unmatched. CDR3 region: CASSFYHRGTGEQYF. The CDR3 DNA follows: TGTGCCAGCAGTTTTTATCACAGGGGAACGGGAGAGCAGTACTTC.

The chain recombines TRBV7-9 with TRBJ1-2, with D possibly matching TRBD1 (6 bases). Looked up from germline, CDR1 is SEHNR and CDR2 is FQNEAQ (reference sequence). The ends were cut back, 6 bases at V and 2 bases at J, with 10 bases in the middle. CDR3 length: 13 amino acids. CDR3 nucleotides: TGTGCCAGCAGAGGGACATTAAACTATGGCTACACCTTC. Amino acid sequence: CASRGTLNYGYTF.

The sample holds one count of this clone. The chain is built from TRBV5-1 and TRBJ2-3; TRBD2 matches at 8 bases. Germline values: CDR1 SGHRS, CDR2 YFSETQ. This CDR3 comprises 14 residues. The trim removed 4 bases at V and 7 bases at J, leaving 8 bases unmatched. The CDR3 DNA follows: TGCGCCAGCAGCCGGACCGGGACTAGAAATACGCAGTATTTT. Translating gives CASSRTGTRNTQYF.

V gene TRBV19 combines with J gene TRBJ2-5; 8 bases are shared with TRBD2. CDR1 is LNHDA, CDR2 SQIVND, per germline (reference sequence). Trimming removed 4 bases from V and 1 base from J; junction bases left unmatched: 8. The CDR3 loop spans 16 amino acids. CDR3 bases: TGTGCCAGTAGTAGGGGAGCGGGGGTAAGCCAAGAGACCCAGTACTTC. This translates into CASSRGAGVSQETQYF. The whole variable domain, filled in from reference TRBV19 and TRBJ2-5, reads DGGITQSPKYLFRKEGQNVTLSCEQNLNHDAMYWYRQDPGQGLRLIYYSQIVNDFQKGDIAEGYSVSREKKESFPLTVTSAQKNPTAFYLCASSRGAGVSQETQYFGPGTRLLVL.

This clone occurred once. The gene calls are TRBV19 and TRBJ2-2; 11 positions match TRBD1. Unmatched junction bases numbered 17, after V lost 4 bases and J lost 4 bases. The germline gives CDR1 LNHDA, CDR2 SQIVND (reference sequence). The CDR3 is 20 residues long. In DNA form, the CDR3 reads TGTGCCAGTAGTACACTGCCGGGACAGGGGGTTTCGGAGCGCACCGGGGAGCTGTTTTTT. Translated, it gives CASSTLPGQGVSERTGELFF.

The chain carries TRBV5-6 and TRBJ2-1; 8 bases fit TRBD2. The V gene's germline CDR1 is SGHDT and CDR2 YYEEEE. The CDR3 is 16 amino acids. With V trimmed by 4 bases and J by 9 bases, 15 bases remained unmatched. This CDR3 is CASSVSGRGASIEQFF. The CDR3 DNA reads TGTGCCAGCAGCGTATCCGGGCGGGGGGCCTCTATTGAGCAGTTCTTC.

This chain connects TRBV2 to TRBJ1-2; tentatively, D is TRBD1 (5 bases). Germline CDR1 is SNHLY and CDR2 is FYNNEI. The V and J ends lost 4 bases and 5 bases respectively, with 14 bases between them. The CDR3 loop spans 14 amino acids. The CDR3 is CASSVSGPRYGYTF. The CDR3 nucleotides are TGTGCCAGCAGTGTATCAGGGCCTCGGTATGGCTACACCTTC.

With regard to this clone: A junction boundary mismatches the germline segment, possibly from a read error. The chain combines TRBV6-5 with TRBJ2-1, with 10 positions matching TRBD1. Germline V CDR1 and CDR2: MNHEY, SVGAGI. This CDR3 region has 16 residues. This CDR3 reads CASSYSFRTGGNEQFF. DNA for the CDR3: TGTGCCAGCAGCTACTCTTTTAGGACAGGGGGCAATGAGCAGTTCTTC.

V gene TRBV15 combines with J gene TRBJ2-4, with D possibly being TRBD1 (5 bases). Germline V CDR1 and CDR2: LNHNV, YYDKDF (reference sequence). This CDR3 region has 17 residues. V gave up 1 base and J gave up 0 bases, with 13 bases separating them. CDR3 sequence: CATSRVGQLLAKNIQYF. The CDR3 DNA reads as TGTGCCACCAGCAGAGTGGGGCAGCTTCTAGCCAAAAACATTCAGTACTTC.

In this sample, this clone turned up once. The rearrangement uses TRBV28 and TRBJ2-7, with 8 bases lining up with TRBD2. Germline V gene data show CDR1 as MDHEN and CDR2 as SYDVKM. V lost 8 bases to trimming and J lost 6 bases; unmatched junction nucleotides: 18. The CDR3 covers 16 residues. CDR3 in DNA: TGTGCCAGCGGGACTAGTCTGGGACTACTCCGGCTCGAGCAGTACTTC. Its protein product is CASGTSLGLLRLEQYF.

The CDR3 bases are TGTGCCAGCAGTCCTGGGACAGGCTATGGCTACACCTTC. It specifies CASSPGTGYGYTF. This chain joins TRBV6-6 and TRBJ1-2; TRBD1 agrees at 8 bases. V lost 5 bases, J lost 4 bases, and 3 bases stayed unmatched. The CDR3 runs 13 residues. Germline CDR1 and CDR2: MNHNY and SVGAGI (reference sequence).

The chain carries TRBV27 and TRBJ2-1; 7 bases map to TRBD2. Unmatched junction bases numbered 15, after V lost 9 bases and J lost 7 bases. Germline V CDR1 and CDR2: MNHEY, SMNVEV (reference sequence). This CDR3 is 15 amino acids long. DNA of the CDR3: TGTGCCAGTACCGTCGCGGGGGAGGGGAGAAATGAGCAGTTCTTC. This encodes CASTVAGEGRNEQFF.

The chain uses TRBV6-5 and TRBJ2-7; 8 bases fit TRBD1. This CDR3 has 15 amino acids. Germline V CDR1 and CDR2: MNHEY, SVGAGI. The J segment lost 5 bases and the V segment lost 0 bases, leaving 6 bases of the junction unmatched. CDR3 bases: TGTGCCAGCAGTTACTCGTGGGACAGGAGGCACGAGCAGTACTTC. It specifies CASSYSWDRRHEQYF.

CDR3 region: CASSLEPDIQYF. CDR3 bases: TGTGCCAGCAGCTTGGAGCCAGACATTCAGTACTTC. This chain uses TRBV7-9 with TRBJ2-4, with D uncertain. CDR3 size: 12 residues. V dropped 3 bases and J dropped 8 bases, with 8 bases sitting between them. Germline V lookup: CDR1 SEHNR, CDR2 FQNEAQ (reference sequence).

The chain joins TRBV18 to TRBJ1-2; D is uncertain. Germline V gene lookup returns CDR1 KGHSH and CDR2 LQKENI. The CDR3 contains 13 residues. With 1 base removed from V and 5 bases from J, the gap between germline ends came to 8 bases. For the CDR3, the DNA is TGTGCCAGCTCACCACGTCGGGAGTATGGCTACACCTTC. Amino acids: CASSPRREYGYTF.

This chain uses TRBV7-8 with TRBJ1-2, with 7 bases aligning to TRBD1. Germline V gene sequence: CDR1 SGHVS, CDR2 FQNEAQ. CDR3 length: 15 amino acids. V shed 0 bases and J 8 bases; nucleotides not matched to a gene: 9. The CDR3 bases are TGTGCCAGCAGCTTAGCCAGGGGGGTTCTAGGGGGCTACACCTTC. It codes for CASSLARGVLGGYTF.

V is TRBV6-5 and J is TRBJ2-5, with 7 bases matching TRBD1. Germline CDR1 reads MNHEY; CDR2 reads SVGAGI. Unmatched junction bases numbered 9, after V lost 7 bases and J lost 7 bases. The CDR3 covers 13 residues. CDR3 sequence (DNA): TGTGCCAGCACCATGGGACAGCTTGGGACCCAGTACTTC. Its protein is CASTMGQLGTQYF.

This clone has only one observation. The chain has TRBV28 and TRBJ2-2; 12 bases match TRBD2. Germline CDR1 is MDHEN and CDR2 is SYDVKM. The CDR3 contains 19 residues. The J segment lost 4 bases and the V segment lost 7 bases, leaving 16 bases of the junction unmatched. The CDR3 DNA reads as TGTGCCAGCATGGACCCGAGGGCTAGCGGGAGGGCCGGCACCGGGGAGCTGTTTTTT. This codes for CASMDPRASGRAGTGELFF. Based on the CDR3 plus reference TRBV28 and TRBJ2-2, the full variable domain is DVKVTQSSRYLVKRTGEKVFLECVQDMDHENMFWYRQDPGLGLRLIYFSYDVKMKEKGDIPEGYSVSREKKERFSLILESASTNQTSMYLCASMDPRASGRAGTGELFFGEGSRLTVL.

Written as DNA, the CDR3 is TGTGCCAGCAGTTTACGGAATCAGCCCCAGCATTTT. Translation gives CASSLRNQPQHF. The chain recombines TRBV28 with TRBJ1-5, with D hard to call. This CDR3 comprises 12 residues. CDR1 MDHEN and CDR2 SYDVKM come from the germline V gene. V dropped 2 bases and J dropped 4 bases, with 3 bases sitting between them.

This clone has a single count. V usage is TRBV13 and J usage is TRBJ2-7; a weak D match, TRBD2 (5 bases). With 5 bases removed from V and 3 bases from J, the gap between germline ends came to 11 bases. Germline loops: CDR1 PRHDT, CDR2 FYEKMQ (reference sequence). CDR3 length: 13 amino acids. This CDR3 is CASSLGLSYEQYF. The CDR3 DNA reads as TGTGCCAGCAGCCTCGGACTCAGCTACGAGCAGTACTTC.